The rows below give T cell receptor beta chains drawn from one sample of a study of graft-versus-host responses after intestinal transplantation. Their recognized antigens are unknown. Clones were sequenced by immunoSEQ multiplex PCR, and TCRdb holds only the in-frame ones, with some missing. The sample holds around 100,000 clones, roughly 90% seen once. The starting material was unstimulated CD4+ T cells sorted from spleen or lymph node cells, obtained before transplant. The receptor set was obtained from a human donor who was the organ donor for an intestinal transplant. Each CDR3 is given with its conserved first and last residue. A D gene is named only where the DNA matches it firmly. Not all rows give a size; the values are once, few, many and, for expanded clones, a class.

CASSDSEKFPYEQYF TGCGCCAGCAGCGATTCTGAAAAGTTCCCATACGAGCAGTACTTC - TRBV5-1 - TRBJ2-7
CASSLESGSEQYF TGCGCCAGCAGCTTGGAATCGGGGTCCGAGCAGTACTTC - TRBV5-1 - TRBJ2-7
CASSRAGQVEETQYF TGCGCCAGCAGCCGGGCAGGGCAGGTGGAAGAGACCCAGTACTTC - TRBV5-1 - TRBJ2-5
CASSLELRGEKLFF TGCGCCAGCAGCTTGGAACTGAGGGGGGAAAAACTGTTTTTT - TRBV5-1 - TRBJ1-4
CASSRVLLAGGSSYNEQFF TGTGCCAGCAGCCGAGTACTACTCGCGGGGGGAAGCTCCTACAATGAGCAGTTCTTC TRBD2 TRBV4-2 - TRBJ2-1
CSVVGDRVYGYTF TGCAGCGTTGTTGGGGACAGGGTTTATGGCTACACCTTC TRBD1 TRBV29-1 once TRBJ1-2
CAISELWSQPQHF TGTGCCATCAGTGAGTTGTGGAGCCAGCCCCAGCATTTT - TRBV10-3 once TRBJ1-5
CASSIPGGSSYNEQFF TGTGCCAGTAGTATACCAGGAGGAAGCTCCTACAATGAGCAGTTCTTC - TRBV19 once TRBJ2-1
CASSKGTEFQETQYF TGTGCCAGCAGCAAAGGGACAGAATTCCAAGAGACCCAGTACTTC TRBD1 TRBV28 - TRBJ2-5
CASSPQGNTGELFF TGTGCCAGCAGTCCCCAGGGAAACACCGGGGAGCTGTTTTTT - TRBV2 - TRBJ2-2
CASSLRWQGDNYGYTF TGTGCCAGCAGTTTACGGTGGCAGGGTGATAACTATGGCTACACCTTC - TRBV27 - TRBJ1-2
CASSEYGSSYNSPLHF TGTGCCAGCAGTGAATACGGTAGCTCCTATAATTCACCCCTCCACTTT - TRBV25-1 - TRBJ1-6
CASRTGPEQYF TGTGCCAGCAGGACAGGTCCCGAGCAGTACTTC - TRBV2 - TRBJ2-7
CASSLTYYEQYF TGTGCCAGCAGTTTGACCTACTACGAGCAGTACTTC - TRBV2 once TRBJ2-7
CASSFVAGNEQFF TGTGCCAGCAGTTTTGTGGCAGGCAATGAGCAGTTCTTC - TRBV28 - TRBJ2-1
CASSAVEGGIQYF TGTGCCAGTAGTGCCGTCGAGGGAGGCATTCAGTACTTC - TRBV19 - TRBJ2-4
CASSQLGTGSYEQYF TGTGCCAGCAGCCAATTAGGGACAGGTTCCTACGAGCAGTACTTC TRBD1 TRBV4-2 - TRBJ2-7
CASSLPHYTEAFF TGTGCCAGCAGCTTGCCTCACTACACTGAAGCTTTCTTT - TRBV5-4 - TRBJ1-1
CASSPPGGGNQPQHF TGTGCCAGCAGCCCACCCGGGGGAGGCAATCAGCCCCAGCATTTT - TRBV6-5 - TRBJ1-5
CASSLSGQGINEQFF TGTGCCAGCAGCTTGTCAGGACAGGGGATCAATGAGCAGTTCTTC TRBD1 TRBV7-9 - TRBJ2-1
CASSQRQGSFYGYTF TGCGCCAGCAGCCAAAGACAGGGATCCTTCTATGGCTACACCTTC TRBD1 TRBV4-1 once TRBJ1-2
CASSGRAKNTGELFF TGCGCCAGCAGCGGCCGGGCCAAGAACACCGGGGAGCTGTTTTTT - TRBV5-1 - TRBJ2-2
CASRSDSFYGYTF TGTGCCAGCAGATCGGACAGCTTCTATGGCTACACCTTC - TRBV2 - TRBJ1-2
CASRWGYGEDPEQYF TGTGCCAGCAGATGGGGATACGGGGAAGACCCCGAGCAGTACTTC - TRBV4-2 - TRBJ2-7
CASSPTNTEAFF TGTGCCAGCTCACCGACGAACACTGAAGCTTTCTTT - TRBV18 - TRBJ1-1
CASSLGGTVNTEAFF TGCGCCAGCAGCTTGGGGGGGACAGTGAACACTGAAGCTTTCTTT TRBD1 TRBV5-1 - TRBJ1-1
CASSRAGGTARYGYTF TGTGCCAGCAGCCGAGCCGGGGGTACCGCCCGCTATGGCTACACCTTC - TRBV28 - TRBJ1-2
CASSRRSEVSPLHF TGTGCCTCGAGCAGGAGGTCTGAAGTTTCACCCCTCCACTTT - TRBV19 few TRBJ1-6